Described below is a single TCR beta chain sequence and its context. A sample-barcoded 5' primer and a J-beta primer mix were used in a second PCR of roughly 6 to 11 cycles. TCRdb called the 5' RACE reads again in MiXCR, with one record for every CDR3 protein. The data contain more than 800,000 distinct CDR3 sequences, roughly 45% of them seen just once; the ten biggest clones take up approximately 17%. The germline V and J ends were trimmed by 2 bases and 5 bases, with 12 bases remaining between them. Germline-derived CDR1 and CDR2 are MNHEY and SMNVEV (reference sequence). CDR3 size: 15 residues. The record originates from a study of blood T cells in healthy people across ages.

The chain couples TRBV27 to TRBJ1-4, with D unclear. The TCR sequence derives from a woman aged 60-75 years in good health. The source material was blood. CDR3 nucleotides: TGTGCCAGCAGTTTAAACGGGAGCCCGAATGAAAAACTGTTTTTT. Its translation is CASSLNGSPNEKLFF.